These T cell receptor beta chains were read from a single sample in a study of T cell responses to AZD1222 COVID-19 vaccine. Profiled with immunoSEQ multiplex PCR; TCRdb holds only in-frame clones, not every one. This sample has roughly 200,000 clones, with about 92% found just once. This sample comprised peripheral blood, obtained 28 days after the second dose of the MenACWY control vaccine. These receptors all come from an adult who received the MenACWY meningococcal vaccine as a control. Both conserved end residues are part of each CDR3. Each record gives: clone size, J gene, V gene, D gene, CDR3 DNA, CDR3 protein. A D gene is named only where the DNA matches it firmly. The listing skips clone size in some rows; elsewhere it reads once, few, many or a size class.

clone_size: .
j_call: TRBJ2-1
v_call: TRBV5-1
d_call: .
cdr3_nt: TGCGCCAGCAGCCGAACGGAGGGGCTCAATGAGCAGTTCTTC
cdr3_aa: CASSRTEGLNEQFF

clone_size: .
j_call: TRBJ1-5
v_call: TRBV7-2
d_call: .
cdr3_nt: TGTGCCAGCAGCCAAAGCACGGGGGGCGATCAGCCCCAGCATTTT
cdr3_aa: CASSQSTGGDQPQHF

clone_size: .
j_call: TRBJ1-1
v_call: TRBV10-1
d_call: .
cdr3_nt: TGCGCCAGCAGTGATACGACCCTCGGGGACACTGAAGCTTTCTTT
cdr3_aa: CASSDTTLGDTEAFF

clone_size: once
j_call: TRBJ1-2
v_call: TRBV7-2
d_call: TRBD1
cdr3_nt: TGTGCCAGCAGCCTACAGGGGGCCCTTAACTATGGCTACACCTTC
cdr3_aa: CASSLQGALNYGYTF

clone_size: .
j_call: TRBJ1-1
v_call: TRBV12-5
d_call: TRBD1
cdr3_nt: TGTGCTAGTGGTTTGGTACAAGTTATTTCTGAGGGGGCCAACTTGGGAACTGAAGCTTTCTTT
cdr3_aa: CASGLVQVISEGANLGTEAFF

clone_size: .
j_call: TRBJ2-2
v_call: TRBV9
d_call: .
cdr3_nt: TGTGCCAGCAGCGTACCTAGCGGGGAGCTGTTTTTT
cdr3_aa: CASSVPSGELFF

clone_size: .
j_call: TRBJ1-2
v_call: TRBV9
d_call: .
cdr3_nt: TGTGCCAGCAGCGGTGGGCGGGGAGTCACCTTC
cdr3_aa: CASSGGRGVTF

clone_size: .
j_call: TRBJ1-1
v_call: TRBV6-5
d_call: .
cdr3_nt: TGTGCCAGCAGTTACGAGGACCTGCGGTTCACTGAAGCTTTCTTT
cdr3_aa: CASSYEDLRFTEAFF

clone_size: .
j_call: TRBJ2-3
v_call: TRBV6-5
d_call: .
cdr3_nt: TGTGCCAGCAGTTGGGGCACAGATACGCAGTATTTT
cdr3_aa: CASSWGTDTQYF

clone_size: .
j_call: TRBJ1-2
v_call: TRBV18
d_call: TRBD1
cdr3_nt: TGTGCCAGCTCACCCGGACAGGGAGACTATGGCTACACCTTC
cdr3_aa: CASSPGQGDYGYTF

clone_size: once
j_call: TRBJ2-7
v_call: TRBV4-3
d_call: .
cdr3_nt: TGCGCCAGCAGCCAGCTAAAGGGCTACGAGCAGTACTTC
cdr3_aa: CASSQLKGYEQYF

clone_size: .
j_call: TRBJ1-4
v_call: TRBV9
d_call: TRBD1
cdr3_nt: TGTGCCAGCAGCGTATGGGGACAGGGTCGTGAAAAACTGTTTTTT
cdr3_aa: CASSVWGQGREKLFF

clone_size: .
j_call: TRBJ2-7
v_call: TRBV19
d_call: .
cdr3_nt: TGTGCCAGTAGTCCTCTCCCCCCGACAGAGGCCGAGCAGTACTTC
cdr3_aa: CASSPLPPTEAEQYF

clone_size: .
j_call: TRBJ2-7
v_call: TRBV7-9
d_call: TRBD2
cdr3_nt: TGTGCCAGCAGCTCCGAGGGACTAGCGGGAGGGTACGAGCAGTACTTC
cdr3_aa: CASSSEGLAGGYEQYF

clone_size: .
j_call: TRBJ2-1
v_call: TRBV12-3/TRBV12-4
d_call: .
cdr3_nt: TGTGCCAGCAGCCCCCCGGGATACAATGAGCAGTTCTTC
cdr3_aa: CASSPPGYNEQFF

clone_size: .
j_call: TRBJ1-6
v_call: TRBV19
d_call: .
cdr3_nt: TGTGCCAGTAGTATGATACAGTTCGATTCACCCCTCCACTTT
cdr3_aa: CASSMIQFDSPLHF

clone_size: .
j_call: TRBJ2-7
v_call: TRBV24-1
d_call: TRBD2
cdr3_nt: TGTGCCACCAGTGATTCCCGGACTAGCGGGGCCTACGAGCAGTACTTC
cdr3_aa: CATSDSRTSGAYEQYF

clone_size: .
j_call: TRBJ2-5
v_call: TRBV28
d_call: TRBD2
cdr3_nt: TGTGCCAGCAGGGTAGCGGGAGATGTGAAGACCCAGTACTTC
cdr3_aa: CASRVAGDVKTQYF

clone_size: .
j_call: TRBJ1-4
v_call: TRBV9
d_call: TRBD1
cdr3_nt: TGTGCCAGCAGCGAAGGGGGCTGGGATGAAAAACTGTTTTTT
cdr3_aa: CASSEGGWDEKLFF

clone_size: .
j_call: TRBJ2-1
v_call: TRBV5-1
d_call: .
cdr3_nt: TGCGCCAGCAGCTTGCAGTTAGGGAGCTCCTACAATGAGCAGTTCTTC
cdr3_aa: CASSLQLGSSYNEQFF

clone_size: few
j_call: TRBJ2-7
v_call: TRBV12-3/TRBV12-4
d_call: .
cdr3_nt: TGTGCCAGCAGTGGGGGATACGAGCAGTACTTC
cdr3_aa: CASSGGYEQYF

clone_size: .
j_call: TRBJ2-1
v_call: TRBV12-2
d_call: .
cdr3_nt: TGTGCAAGTCGCTTACCGGGACTAGCGGGAGCTTTGGGGGACAATGAGCAGTTCTTC
cdr3_aa: CASRLPGLAGALGDNEQFF

clone_size: .
j_call: TRBJ1-1
v_call: TRBV7-6
d_call: .
cdr3_nt: TGTGCCAGCAGCTTATCTGGGGGGAACACTGAAGCTTTCTTT
cdr3_aa: CASSLSGGNTEAFF

clone_size: .
j_call: TRBJ2-3
v_call: TRBV30
d_call: TRBD2
cdr3_nt: TGTGCCTGGAGGGAGCGGGGAGGCACAGATACGCAGTATTTT
cdr3_aa: CAWRERGGTDTQYF

clone_size: .
j_call: TRBJ1-1
v_call: TRBV6-2/TRBV6-3
d_call: .
cdr3_nt: TGTGCCAGCAGTTATCTGAACACTGAAGCTTTCTTT
cdr3_aa: CASSYLNTEAFF

clone_size: .
j_call: TRBJ1-1
v_call: TRBV6-5
d_call: .
cdr3_nt: TGTGCCAGCAGTACTGGGACGGCCTTGAAACCTTTCTTT
cdr3_aa: CASSTGTALKPFF

clone_size: .
j_call: TRBJ1-6
v_call: TRBV19
d_call: .
cdr3_nt: TGTGCCAGTGCTCCGACAACCCAAGGAGCTTCACCCCTCCACTTT
cdr3_aa: CASAPTTQGASPLHF

clone_size: .
j_call: TRBJ2-1
v_call: TRBV27
d_call: .
cdr3_nt: TGTGCCAGCAGTCATCGGGGCCCGAGAGAGCAGTTCTTC
cdr3_aa: CASSHRGPREQFF

clone_size: .
j_call: TRBJ1-1
v_call: TRBV6-6
d_call: TRBD1
cdr3_nt: TGTGCCAGCAGTTACCCGGGACAGGGGGATCGGACTGAAGCTTTCTTT
cdr3_aa: CASSYPGQGDRTEAFF

clone_size: .
j_call: TRBJ2-1
v_call: TRBV24-1
d_call: TRBD2
cdr3_nt: TGTGCCACCAGACCCGGACTAGCTGAGGGAGGTAATGAGCAGTTCTTC
cdr3_aa: CATRPGLAEGGNEQFF

clone_size: .
j_call: TRBJ2-7
v_call: TRBV27
d_call: .
cdr3_nt: TGTGCCAGCAGTACAGACAGGAGGGCCTACGAGCAGTACTTC
cdr3_aa: CASSTDRRAYEQYF

clone_size: .
j_call: TRBJ2-5
v_call: TRBV13
d_call: TRBD1
cdr3_nt: TGTGCCAGCAGCCCAGACAGGGATGGGACCCAGTACTTC
cdr3_aa: CASSPDRDGTQYF

clone_size: .
j_call: TRBJ2-7
v_call: TRBV28
d_call: TRBD2
cdr3_nt: TGTGCCAGCAGTGTAGCGGGAGGGTACGAGCAGTACTTC
cdr3_aa: CASSVAGGYEQYF

clone_size: once
j_call: TRBJ1-2
v_call: TRBV7-8
d_call: .
cdr3_nt: TGTGCCAGCAGCGGACCAGGGATATCCTATGGCTACACCTTC
cdr3_aa: CASSGPGISYGYTF

clone_size: .
j_call: TRBJ1-4
v_call: TRBV4-2
d_call: .
cdr3_nt: TGTGCCAGCAGTCAATCGGGACGGGAATTTGAAAAACTGTTTTTT
cdr3_aa: CASSQSGREFEKLFF

clone_size: few
j_call: TRBJ2-7
v_call: TRBV4-1
d_call: .
cdr3_nt: TGCGCCAGCAGCCAAGCGGAAAGGGGGTCCTACGAGCAGTACTTC
cdr3_aa: CASSQAERGSYEQYF

clone_size: once
j_call: TRBJ2-2
v_call: TRBV18
d_call: .
cdr3_nt: TGTGCCAGCTCACCACCGAACACCTGGACCGGGGAGCTGTTTTTT
cdr3_aa: CASSPPNTWTGELFF

clone_size: .
j_call: TRBJ1-2
v_call: TRBV27
d_call: .
cdr3_nt: TGTGCCAGCAGTCGTACAGGACTGGGCTACACCTTC
cdr3_aa: CASSRTGLGYTF

clone_size: .
j_call: TRBJ2-7
v_call: TRBV14
d_call: .
cdr3_nt: TGTGCCAGCAGCCCCTATAGACGGGGTAGTGAGCAGTACTTC
cdr3_aa: CASSPYRRGSEQYF

clone_size: .
j_call: TRBJ2-3
v_call: TRBV7-7
d_call: .
cdr3_nt: TGTGCTAGCAGCTTAGGGCCGGGCTCCACGCAGTATTTT
cdr3_aa: CASSLGPGSTQYF

clone_size: .
j_call: TRBJ1-3
v_call: TRBV29-1
d_call: .
cdr3_nt: TGCAGCGTTGAAAGCCGGAGCTCTGGAAACACCATATATTTT
cdr3_aa: CSVESRSSGNTIYF

clone_size: .
j_call: TRBJ2-1
v_call: TRBV4-3
d_call: .
cdr3_nt: TGCGCCAGCAGCCAAACCCAGCGGTACAATGAGCAGTTCTTC
cdr3_aa: CASSQTQRYNEQFF

clone_size: .
j_call: TRBJ2-2
v_call: TRBV7-6
d_call: .
cdr3_nt: TGTGCCAGCAGCTTAGCGTCCAGGGGAACGGCCGGGGAGCTGTTTTTT
cdr3_aa: CASSLASRGTAGELFF

clone_size: .
j_call: TRBJ1-4
v_call: TRBV19
d_call: TRBD1
cdr3_nt: TGTGCCAGTAGTATAGGGGGACAGGGGATTAATGAAAAACTGTTTTTT
cdr3_aa: CASSIGGQGINEKLFF

clone_size: .
j_call: TRBJ2-1
v_call: TRBV9
d_call: .
cdr3_nt: TGTGCCAGCAGCGTAGGACAGTACAATGAGCAGTTCTTC
cdr3_aa: CASSVGQYNEQFF

clone_size: .
j_call: TRBJ1-1
v_call: TRBV4-1
d_call: TRBD1
cdr3_nt: TGCGCCAGCAGCCATCCGGGACAGGGGAGGGGTAGGCTGGACACTGAAGCTTTCTTT
cdr3_aa: CASSHPGQGRGRLDTEAFF

clone_size: once
j_call: TRBJ1-6
v_call: TRBV9
d_call: TRBD1
cdr3_nt: TGTGCCAGCAGCCTACGCCAGGGGGCGGGTTCACCCCTCCACTTT
cdr3_aa: CASSLRQGAGSPLHF

clone_size: once
j_call: TRBJ2-7
v_call: TRBV9
d_call: .
cdr3_nt: TGTGCCAGCAGCGTAGGCCGGGGGACCTACGAGCAGTACTTC
cdr3_aa: CASSVGRGTYEQYF

clone_size: .
j_call: TRBJ1-1
v_call: TRBV27
d_call: .
cdr3_nt: TGTGCCAGCAGCCTCAACTTGAACACTGAAGCTTTCTTT
cdr3_aa: CASSLNLNTEAFF

clone_size: .
j_call: TRBJ2-5
v_call: TRBV5-1
d_call: .
cdr3_nt: TGCGCCAGCAAGGGCGGAGGGGGCGCATTTCAGGTGGCCCAGTACTTC
cdr3_aa: CASKGGGGAFQVAQYF

clone_size: .
j_call: TRBJ2-7
v_call: TRBV3-1/TRBV3-2
d_call: .
cdr3_nt: TGTGCCAGCAGCCGTATGGAGCTGGGGTACGAGCAGTACTTC
cdr3_aa: CASSRMELGYEQYF

clone_size: .
j_call: TRBJ2-7
v_call: TRBV30
d_call: .
cdr3_nt: TGTGCCTGGGGGATCAGTCAGGGGATGGCCTACGAGCAGTACTTC
cdr3_aa: CAWGISQGMAYEQYF

clone_size: .
j_call: TRBJ2-7
v_call: TRBV19
d_call: .
cdr3_nt: TGTGCCAGTAGTATAGGGGGCGGACCCTACGAGCAGTACTTC
cdr3_aa: CASSIGGGPYEQYF

clone_size: .
j_call: TRBJ2-2
v_call: TRBV18
d_call: .
cdr3_nt: TGTGCCAGCTCTCCGGACTCGCCCGGCACCGGGGAGCTGTTTTTT
cdr3_aa: CASSPDSPGTGELFF

clone_size: .
j_call: TRBJ1-1
v_call: TRBV5-1
d_call: .
cdr3_nt: TGCGCCAGCAGCTCGATGCCGGGCCTAAACACTGAAGCTTTCTTT
cdr3_aa: CASSSMPGLNTEAFF

clone_size: .
j_call: TRBJ1-1
v_call: TRBV19
d_call: .
cdr3_nt: TGTGCCAGTAGTGACCGGACGGCTTTGAACACTGAAGCTTTCTTT
cdr3_aa: CASSDRTALNTEAFF